This T cell receptor beta chain was obtained from a study of T cells in Graves' hyperthyroidism and ophthalmopathy. This clonotype occurred a few times. What it recognizes is unknown. Study results and limitations: A 13 V-J model separated ophthalmopathy from stable hyperthyroidism. Blood held most thyroid clonotypes expanded above 0.001 frequency. Before onset, by a median of about seven months, the model predicted ophthalmopathy.

V gave up 3 bases and J gave up 7 bases, with 18 bases separating them. Germline loops: CDR1 GTSNPN, CDR2 SVGIG (reference sequence). There are 14 residues in the CDR3. TCR beta CDR3 region amplification was performed from RNA transcripts. The TCR CDR3 was amplified in a first-round RT-PCR using the HTBI primer set. One entry per CDR3 protein, called by TCRdb with MiXCR from the multiplex PCR reads. The table records 540,000 or so distinct CDR3 sequences, 35% to 55% of them present only once. Criteria for exclusion of patients were uncontrolled infection, other autoimmune disease, pregnancy or lactation.

The sequence was obtained from an adult woman with Graves' disease, either hyperthyroidism or ophthalmopathy (not recorded which). Sequences were obtained from peripheral blood or thyroid tissue (not recorded which). This chain joins TRBV30 and TRBJ1-2; TRBD1 might be the D (5 bases). CDR3 sequence: CAWSVGQGDGGYTF. CDR3 bases: TGTGCCTGGAGCGTCGGCCAGGGAGACGGTGGCTACACCTTC.